A selection of T cell receptor beta chains follows, all from one sample in a study of OX40 agonist ivuxolimab in advanced cancers. The table came from immunoSEQ multiplex PCR; TCRdb's copy has only in-frame clones and leaves some out. Among roughly 82,000 clones listed, approximately 87% were seen once. Here the sequenced sample was CD4+ or CD8+ T cells sorted from blood, taken in a trial of the OX40 agonist ivuxolimab. The receptors stem from an adult with an advanced solid tumor such as melanoma, head and neck, liver or kidney cancer. Each CDR3 is given with its conserved first and last residue. A D gene is named only where the DNA matches it firmly. Some rows mark clone size as missing; the rest say once, few, many or name a class of expanded clone.

>.|TRBJ2-5|.|TRBV4-1
CASSQLIRQETQYF
TGCGCCAGCAGCCAATTAATCAGACAAGAGACCCAGTACTTC
>.|TRBJ2-7|.|TRBV6-1
CASSRGPSSYEQYF
TGTGCCAGCAGCCGGGGGCCGAGCTCCTACGAGCAGTACTTC
>.|TRBJ2-2|TRBD2|TRBV6-1
CASRGESNTGELFF
TGTGCCAGCCGGGGGGAGTCGAACACCGGGGAGCTGTTTTTT
>.|TRBJ2-3|.|TRBV7-3
CASSLNLPDTQYF
TGTGCCAGCAGCTTAAATTTGCCAGATACGCAGTATTTT
>.|TRBJ1-2|.|TRBV10-2
CASSEGSGGFINYGYTF
TGCGCCAGCAGTGAGGGGTCCGGGGGCTTTATTAACTATGGCTACACCTTC
>.|TRBJ2-1|.|TRBV18
CASSPGNDEQFF
TGTGCCAGCTCACCTGGAAACGATGAGCAGTTCTTC
>.|TRBJ2-1|.|TRBV4-3
CASSQDRRRAGEQFF
TGCGCCAGCAGCCAAGACAGGAGGCGGGCGGGTGAGCAGTTCTTC
>.|TRBJ1-2|TRBD1|TRBV4-2
CASSKRLGQGRVVNYGYTF
TGTGCCAGCAGCAAACGGTTAGGACAGGGGAGGGTTGTTAACTATGGCTACACCTTC
>.|TRBJ1-2|TRBD1|TRBV10-3
CAISESETGVFGYTF
TGTGCCATCAGTGAGTCGGAGACAGGGGTATTTGGCTACACCTTC
>.|TRBJ2-7|.|TRBV5-6
CASSSPETYEQYF
TGTGCCAGCAGCTCCCCAGAAACCTACGAGCAGTACTTC
>.|TRBJ2-7|.|TRBV6-6
CASFSESYEQYF
TGTGCCAGCTTTAGTGAAAGCTACGAGCAGTACTTC
>.|TRBJ1-2|TRBD1|TRBV7-2
CASTPGTGGNYGYTF
TGTGCCAGCACCCCAGGGACAGGGGGGAACTATGGCTACACCTTC
>.|TRBJ1-4|TRBD1|TRBV4-1
CASSQGQGGGNEKLFF
TGCGCCAGCAGCCAGGGACAGGGAGGGGGGAATGAAAAACTGTTTTTT
>.|TRBJ2-7|.|TRBV30
CAWNEGGKGGYEQYF
TGTGCCTGGAACGAAGGGGGGAAGGGGGGCTACGAGCAGTACTTC
>.|TRBJ1-2|TRBD1|TRBV4-3
CASSQENHPGQVYGYTF
TGCGCCAGCAGCCAAGAAAATCACCCGGGACAGGTCTATGGCTACACCTTC
>.|TRBJ1-1|.|TRBV18
CASSPQEGYLNTEAFF
TGTGCCAGCTCACCACAAGAAGGGTACCTGAACACTGAAGCTTTCTTT
>.|TRBJ1-1|.|TRBV21-1
CASSKALKGAPAVPMNTEAFF
TGTGCCAGCAGCAAAGCGCTTAAGGGGGCCCCCGCCGTCCCCATGAACACTGAAGCTTTCTTT
>.|TRBJ2-1|.|TRBV6-1
CASSTRGAGEQFF
TGTGCCAGCTCAACGAGGGGGGCCGGTGAGCAGTTCTTC
>.|TRBJ2-7|.|TRBV4-1
CASSLQGAASYEQYF
TGCGCCAGCAGCCTCCAAGGGGCAGCTTCCTACGAGCAGTACTTC
>.|TRBJ2-6|.|TRBV30
CAWSEGYPISGANVLTF
TGTGCCTGGAGTGAGGGGTATCCTATATCTGGGGCCAACGTCCTGACTTTC
>.|TRBJ2-7|.|TRBV6-6
CASSPDRYEQYF
TGTGCCAGCAGTCCGGACCGCTACGAGCAGTACTTC
>.|TRBJ1-2|.|TRBV19
CASSPSTGSNYGYTF
TGTGCCAGTAGTCCGTCGACAGGATCTAACTATGGCTACACCTTC
>.|TRBJ1-5|.|TRBV14
CASSQEKWGHTSNQPQHF
TGTGCCAGCAGCCAAGAGAAGTGGGGGCACACGAGCAATCAGCCCCAGCATTTT
>.|TRBJ1-5|.|TRBV30
CAWSTGGPQPQHF
TGTGCCTGGAGTACGGGGGGGCCTCAGCCCCAGCATTTT
>.|TRBJ1-1|.|TRBV18
CASSTPGASSLNTEAFF
TGTGCCAGCTCAACTCCGGGAGCCTCTTCTTTGAACACTGAAGCTTTCTTT
>.|TRBJ1-6|TRBD1|TRBV5-1
CASSSGGADLSPLHF
TGCGCCAGCAGCTCAGGGGGCGCGGATCTTTCACCCCTCCACTTT
>.|TRBJ1-5|.|TRBV11-2
CASSLEAHQGYQPQHF
TGTGCCAGCAGCTTAGAAGCCCATCAAGGCTATCAGCCCCAGCATTTT
>many|TRBJ1-5|TRBD1|TRBV7-2
CASSFGTGGRQPQHF
TGTGCCAGCAGCTTCGGGACAGGGGGCCGGCAGCCCCAGCATTTT
>.|TRBJ2-5|.|TRBV18
CASSPLYETQYF
TGTGCCAGCTCACCACTCTACGAGACCCAGTACTTC
>.|TRBJ2-1|TRBD1|TRBV7-3
CASSLTRDRANEQFF
TGTGCCAGCAGCTTAACGCGGGACAGGGCCAATGAGCAGTTCTTC
>.|TRBJ1-4|.|TRBV5-8
CASSPYRGTNEKLFF
TGTGCCAGCAGCCCGTACCGAGGCACTAATGAAAAACTGTTTTTT
>once|TRBJ1-1|.|TRBV6-6
CASTTTGRSTEAFF
TGTGCCAGCACCACCACCGGCAGAAGCACTGAAGCTTTCTTT
>.|TRBJ1-2|.|TRBV30
CAWTPGGGNNYGYTF
TGTGCCTGGACCCCCGGTGGGGGGAACAACTATGGCTACACCTTC
>.|TRBJ1-5|.|TRBV7-2
CASSSNTNQPQHF
TGTGCCAGCAGCTCTAACACCAATCAGCCCCAGCATTTT
>.|TRBJ2-2|.|TRBV5-1
CASSLVFNTGELFF
TGCGCCAGCAGCTTGGTCTTTAACACCGGGGAGCTGTTTTTT
>.|TRBJ2-3|.|TRBV6-1
CASKGVTDTQYF
TGTGCCAGCAAAGGGGTTACAGATACGCAGTATTTT
>.|TRBJ2-3|.|TRBV2
CASSVRGTDTQYF
TGTGCCAGCAGTGTGCGGGGCACAGATACGCAGTATTTT
>.|TRBJ1-2|.|TRBV4-2
CASSHAGGSNYGYTF
TGTGCCAGCAGCCACGCCGGTGGGTCTAACTATGGCTACACCTTC
>.|TRBJ1-1|TRBD1|TRBV7-8
CASSQQQGMTTEAFF
TGTGCCAGCAGCCAGCAACAGGGGATGACCACTGAAGCTTTCTTT
>.|TRBJ1-1|.|TRBV7-2
CASSSDPGRNTEAFF
TGTGCCAGCAGCTCGGACCCGGGACGAAACACTGAAGCTTTCTTT
>.|TRBJ2-7|TRBD1|TRBV10-3
CAIKSGQGPYEQYF
TGTGCCATCAAGTCGGGACAGGGCCCCTACGAGCAGTACTTC
>.|TRBJ1-6|.|TRBV10-3
CAIRTSGSSYNSPLHF
TGTGCCATCAGGACCTCGGGGAGCTCCTATAATTCACCCCTCCACTTT
>.|TRBJ1-2|TRBD1|TRBV7-9
CASRLNRGLLGYTF
TGTGCCAGCAGGCTAAACAGGGGCCTCCTTGGCTACACCTTC
>.|TRBJ2-3|.|TRBV19
CASSTLSADTQYF
TGTGCCAGTAGTACCCTTAGCGCAGATACGCAGTATTTT
>.|TRBJ2-2|.|TRBV30
CAWKSWEKNTGELFF
TGTGCCTGGAAGTCCTGGGAGAAGAACACCGGGGAGCTGTTTTTT
>.|TRBJ2-2|TRBD2|TRBV7-7
CASNPGAGGTGELFF
TGTGCTAGCAATCCGGGAGCGGGGGGCACCGGGGAGCTGTTTTTT
>.|TRBJ2-1|TRBD1|TRBV7-3
CASSFNRAGTGEQFF
TGTGCCAGCAGCTTTAACAGGGCTGGGACAGGTGAGCAGTTCTTC
>.|TRBJ2-1|.|TRBV25-1
CASTEGIYNEQFF
TGTGCCAGCACCGAGGGCATATACAATGAGCAGTTCTTC
>.|TRBJ2-1|TRBD2|TRBV5-1
CASTLGTTSGYYNEQFF
TGCGCCAGCACCTTGGGGACGACTAGCGGATACTACAATGAGCAGTTCTTC
>.|TRBJ1-2|.|TRBV6-6
CASSYLNGGYGYTF
TGTGCCAGCAGTTACTTAAACGGGGGGTATGGCTACACCTTC
>.|TRBJ1-5|TRBD1|TRBV11-2
CASSLDLGGMAQHF
TGTGCCAGCAGCTTAGATCTAGGGGGCATGGCCCAGCATTTT
>.|TRBJ2-3|.|TRBV6-1
CASSEEELTDTQYF
TGTGCCAGCAGTGAAGAAGAGCTGACAGATACGCAGTATTTT